This T cell receptor (beta chain) originates from a study of vaccination and CD4 T cells after COVID-19. The CDR3 is 14 residues long. The germline CDR1 and CDR2 sequences are MGHRA and YSYEKL. V lost 4 bases, J lost 8 bases, and 15 bases lay in between. Treatment given: approximately nine-day PBMC culture with coronavirus spike peptide pools or control peptides (ViraFEST assay). The Oncomine TCR Beta short-read assay sequenced DNA from cultured CD4+ T cells. MiXCR, applied by TCRdb to the PCR reads, yields one record per CDR3 protein. This table holds about 8,000 distinct CDR3 sequences, roughly 53% found once. In the case of this clonotype: The antigen is undetermined.

Material: CD4+ T cells from blood, cultured in vitro. The chain carries TRBV4-1 and TRBJ2-1; D is tentatively TRBD1 or TRBD2 (5 bases each). The receptor was isolated from a human donor who had recovered from COVID-19. The CDR3 DNA reads as TGCGCCAGCAGCCCAGCGAGGGGTCCTGATGAGCAGTTCTTC. Protein: CASSPARGPDEQFF.